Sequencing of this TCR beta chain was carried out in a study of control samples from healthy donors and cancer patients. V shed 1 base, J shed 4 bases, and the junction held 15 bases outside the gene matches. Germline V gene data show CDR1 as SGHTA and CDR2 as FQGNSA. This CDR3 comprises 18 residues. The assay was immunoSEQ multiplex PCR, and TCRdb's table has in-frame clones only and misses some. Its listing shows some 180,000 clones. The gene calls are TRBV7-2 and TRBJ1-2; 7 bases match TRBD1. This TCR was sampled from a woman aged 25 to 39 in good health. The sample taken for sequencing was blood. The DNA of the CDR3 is TGTGCCAGCAGCTTAGATATGAGGGCTACAGGGGACCTCTATGGCTACACCTTC. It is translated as CASSLDMRATGDLYGYTF.